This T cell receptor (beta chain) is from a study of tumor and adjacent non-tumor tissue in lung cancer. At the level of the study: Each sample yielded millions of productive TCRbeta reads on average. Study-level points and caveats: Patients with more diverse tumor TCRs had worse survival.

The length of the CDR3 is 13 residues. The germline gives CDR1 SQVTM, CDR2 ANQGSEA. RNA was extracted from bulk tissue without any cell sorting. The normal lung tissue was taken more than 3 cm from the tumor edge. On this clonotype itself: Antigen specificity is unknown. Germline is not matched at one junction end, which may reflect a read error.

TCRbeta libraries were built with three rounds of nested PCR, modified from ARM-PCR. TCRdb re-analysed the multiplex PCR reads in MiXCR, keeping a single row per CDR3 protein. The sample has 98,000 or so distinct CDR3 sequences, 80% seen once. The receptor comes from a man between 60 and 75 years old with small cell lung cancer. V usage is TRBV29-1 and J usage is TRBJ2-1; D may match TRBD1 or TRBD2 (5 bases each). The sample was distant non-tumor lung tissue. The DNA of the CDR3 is TGCAGCGCTTCCGGGACGTCTTACAATAAGCAGTTCTTC. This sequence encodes CSASGTSYNKQFF.